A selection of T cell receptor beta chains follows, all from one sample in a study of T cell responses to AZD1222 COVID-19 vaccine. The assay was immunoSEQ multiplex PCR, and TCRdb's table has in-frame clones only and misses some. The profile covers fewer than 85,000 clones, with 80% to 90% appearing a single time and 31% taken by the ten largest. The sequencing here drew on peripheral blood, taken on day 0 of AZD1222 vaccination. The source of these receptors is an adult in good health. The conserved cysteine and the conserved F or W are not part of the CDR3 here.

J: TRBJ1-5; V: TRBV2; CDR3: ASRASGGEGGQPQH
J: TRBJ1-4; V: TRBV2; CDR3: ASLGTGNEKLF
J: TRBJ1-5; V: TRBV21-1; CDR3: ASIPGGRLSGGNQPQH
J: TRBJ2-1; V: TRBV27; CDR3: ASKAGLSGYNEQF
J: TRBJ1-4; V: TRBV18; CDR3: ASSPVRDPNEKLF
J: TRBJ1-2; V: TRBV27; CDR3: ASSSSLPGGRYGYT
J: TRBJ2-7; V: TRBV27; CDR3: ASSLSTSGSYEQY
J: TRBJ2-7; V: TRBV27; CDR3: ASSLSPRETAYEQY
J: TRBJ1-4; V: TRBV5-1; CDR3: ASSLIIGTDEKLF
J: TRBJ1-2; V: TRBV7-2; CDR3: ASSRQGRLSGYT
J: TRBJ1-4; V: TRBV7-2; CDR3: ASSFARIATNEKLF
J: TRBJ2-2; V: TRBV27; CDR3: ASMRLADTGELF